This TCR beta chain was recovered during a study of response to subunit inactivated influenza vaccine. TCRdb re-analysed the RT-PCR reads in MiXCR, keeping a single row per CDR3 protein. The sample yields 750,000 to 850,000 distinct CDR3 sequences, about 18% seen once. The CDR3 length is 16 residues. Germline CDR1 MNHEY, CDR2 SVGAGI. With 0 bases removed from V and 2 bases from J, the gap between germline ends came to 8 bases. This clonotype showed up just a few times. Its antigen is not identified. Notes on the study in general: There was a suggestion from the authors that each seasonal influenza vaccination recruits few new T cells.

The sample here was PBMCs from blood, taken 5 to 6 days after vaccination. The V call is TRBV6-5, the J call TRBJ2-6, with no clear D. The sequence was collected from a man aged 45-60 years who received an inactivated influenza vaccine. CDR3 region: CASSYSLGTGANVLTF. The CDR3 DNA follows: TGTGCCAGCAGTTACTCGTTAGGGACTGGGGCCAACGTCCTGACTTTC.